The T cell receptor (beta chain) described here comes from a study of shared clonotypes between healthy human individuals. Sequenced by immunoSEQ multiplex PCR; TCRdb stores in-frame clones only, minus some. The data hold more than 2,000,000 clones, with roughly nine tenths observed a single time. Whole-study findings and limits: An expected dependence of interdonor clonotype sharing on sequencing depth was noted.

As to this clone: Its target is unknown.

Trimming cost V 7 bases and J 4 bases; bases outside gene matches: 9. The germline V gene encodes CDR1 SGHRS and CDR2 YFSETQ. The CDR3 totals 14 residues. Sequencing was done on a sample of naive CD4+ T cells sorted from blood. Subset here: CD45RA+ positively selected. The genes are TRBV5-1 and TRBJ2-3, with TRBD2 identical over 7 bases. This TCR was recovered from a man in his late teens or twenties in good health. The CDR3 DNA sequence: TGCGCCAGCTCGAGGGGCGGGGGTCCAGATACGCAGTATTTT. The encoded protein is CASSRGGGPDTQYF.